The 19 T cell receptor beta chains below all came from one sample that was sequenced in a study of blood T cell repertoires in COVID-19. Only in-frame clones appear in the TCRdb table, and some are missing; sequencing was by immunoSEQ multiplex PCR. Found here are about 180,000 clones, 70% to 90% of them singletons; the top ten hold roughly 18%. Source material: peripheral blood. Receptors originate from a person aged 70 to 85 with COVID-19, enrolled during active disease.

The rearrangement joins TRBV3-1 (or the pseudogene TRBV3-2) to TRBJ2-7; 7 bases are a match to TRBD1. CDR1 LGHDT and CDR2 YNNKEL come from the germline V gene (reference sequence). V lost 4 bases and J lost 2; bases outside the gene matches: 8. The CDR3 runs to 15 residues. CDR3 region: CASSPWTGDTYEQYF. Here the CDR3 DNA reads TGTGCCAGCAGCCCTTGGACAGGTGATACCTACGAGCAGTACTTC.

The rearrangement links TRBV10-3 to TRBJ2-2; D might be TRBD1 (6 bases). Per the germline V gene, CDR1 is ENHRY and CDR2 is SYGVKD. The CDR3 contains 14 residues. V gave up 3 bases and J gave up 5 bases, with 10 bases separating them. Written as DNA, the CDR3 is TGTGCCATCAGTGATAGCACAGGGACCGGGGAGCTGTTTTTT. As protein: CAISDSTGTGELFF.

The V and J genes are TRBV18 and TRBJ1-6; D call uncertain. Trimming pared 1 base from V and 0 bases from J, leaving 10 bases between. Germline V gene sequence: CDR1 KGHSH, CDR2 LQKENI. The CDR3 contains 17 residues. DNA of the CDR3: TGTGCCAGCTCACCACGGGCAGCCAGCTCCTATAATTCACCCCTCCACTTT. This codes for CASSPRAASSYNSPLHF.

The V and J genes are TRBV3-1 (or the pseudogene TRBV3-2) and TRBJ1-1; D not certain. Trimming removed 1 base from V and 7 bases from J, with 7 bases in between. CDR3 size: 12 residues. The V gene's germline CDR1 is LGHDT and CDR2 YNNKEL (reference sequence). As DNA, the CDR3 is TGTGCCAGCAGCCAAGGGCAGTTTGAAGCTTTCTTT. Translation gives CASSQGQFEAFF.

The chain has TRBV6-5 and TRBJ2-1; TRBD2 agrees at 7 bases. The CDR3 is made up of 14 amino acids. J gave up 7 bases and V 6 bases, and 9 bases lay outside the gene matches. Looked up from germline, CDR1 is MNHEY and CDR2 is SVGAGI. The CDR3 nucleotides read TGTGCCAGCAGAATAGTAGCGGGTGGGAATGAGCAGTTCTTC. Translated, it gives CASRIVAGGNEQFF.

The chain joins TRBV7-3 to TRBJ2-2; TRBD2 might be the D (6 bases). V lost 3 bases and J 2 bases, leaving 7 bases between the germline ends. This CDR3 is built from 14 residues. Germline V gives CDR1 SGHTA, CDR2 FQGTGA. CDR3 in amino acids: CASSFSGNTGELFF. In DNA form, the CDR3 reads TGTGCCAGCAGCTTTAGCGGCAACACCGGGGAGCTGTTTTTT.

The chain has TRBV25-1 and TRBJ2-7; D ambiguous. CDR3 length: 14 residues. Germline V gives CDR1 MGHDK, CDR2 SYGVNS. Trimming stripped 6 bases from V and 4 bases from J, with 16 bases between. The CDR3 reads CASSSSITAYEQYF. DNA for the CDR3: TGTGCCAGCAGCTCCTCAATTACAGCATACGAGCAGTACTTC.

The rearrangement joins TRBV5-1 to TRBJ1-6; 8 nucleotides agree with TRBD1. The CDR3 sequence is 15 residues long. The V segment lost 0 bases and the J segment 10 bases; nucleotides outside the gene matches: 6. Germline CDR1 and CDR2: SGHRS and YFSETQ. The CDR3 here is CASSLAPDRGSPLHF. In nucleotides, the CDR3 is TGCGCCAGCAGCTTGGCCCCCGACAGGGGATCACCCCTCCACTTT.

This clone has a single count. The V call is TRBV28, the J call TRBJ1-5; no clear D. Trimming left V 6 bases short and J 2 bases short, with 11 bases between. CDR1 and CDR2 (germline): MDHEN, SYDVKM. The length of the CDR3 is 14 residues. CDR3 loop: CASRRISGNQPQHF. In DNA form, the CDR3 reads TGTGCCAGCAGACGAATCTCGGGCAATCAGCCCCAGCATTTT. Full variable domain (rest looked up from reference TRBV28 and TRBJ1-5): DVKVTQSSRYLVKRTGEKVFLECVQDMDHENMFWYRQDPGLGLRLIYFSYDVKMKEKGDIPEGYSVSREKKERFSLILESASTNQTSMYLCASRRISGNQPQHFGDGTRLSIL.

This sequence joins TRBV28 and TRBJ2-3, with 14 bases identical to TRBD2. V was pared by 7 bases and J by 3 bases, with 15 bases of the junction left unmatched. CDR1 and CDR2 (germline): MDHEN, SYDVKM. The CDR3 covers 19 residues. This CDR3 is CASTPEHPGLAGATDTQYF. DNA for the CDR3: TGTGCCAGCACCCCTGAACATCCGGGACTAGCGGGAGCGACAGATACGCAGTATTTT.

The chain joins TRBV19 to TRBJ1-5; no reliable D call. The germline V and J ends were trimmed by 1 base and 4 bases, with 11 bases remaining between them. From germline, CDR1 is LNHDA and CDR2 SQIVND (reference sequence). The length of the CDR3 is 15 residues. CDR3 loop: CASSIANSRNQPQHF. The DNA of the CDR3 is TGTGCCAGTAGTATAGCTAACAGCAGGAATCAGCCCCAGCATTTT.

V and J are TRBV14 and TRBJ2-3; D ambiguous. Trimming shortened V by 4 bases and J by 2 bases, and 4 bases separated the two germline ends. The CDR3 is made up of 12 amino acids. Per germline, CDR1 SGHDN and CDR2 FVKESK. This chain's CDR3 is CASSPHTDTQYF. The CDR3 DNA reads as TGTGCCAGCAGCCCCCACACAGATACGCAGTATTTT.

The chain links TRBV2 to TRBJ2-3; 14 bases are a match to TRBD2. Germline loops: CDR1 SNHLY, CDR2 FYNNEI. The CDR3 extends over 16 amino acids. J was trimmed by 6 bases and V by 7 bases; bases with no gene match: 9. CDR3 in amino acids: CASKTRTSGGPDTQYF. As DNA, the CDR3 is TGTGCCAGCAAAACCCGGACTAGCGGGGGGCCCGATACGCAGTATTTT.

This clone was seen only once. The chain recombines TRBV9 with TRBJ2-2, with TRBD1 matching 7 bases. The length of the CDR3 is 15 residues. Looked up from germline, CDR1 is SGDLS and CDR2 is YYNGEE. The V and J ends lost 3 bases and 5 bases, in that order; junction bases with no gene match: 7. The chain's CDR3 is CASSATGVRTGELFF. The DNA of the CDR3 is TGTGCCAGCAGCGCTACAGGGGTCCGTACCGGGGAGCTGTTTTTT.

The CDR3 DNA reads as TGCGCCAGCAGCTACAGGGAGAACACTGAAGCTTTCTTT. This gives the protein CASSYRENTEAFF. The V gene is TRBV5-1, the J gene TRBJ1-1; possibly TRBD1 for D (6 bases). The CDR3 extends over 13 amino acids. Trimming took off 3 bases at V and 1 base at J, with 7 bases between the two ends. Germline V CDR1 and CDR2: SGHRS, YFSETQ.

The J gene is TRBJ1-2, the V gene TRBV10-3, with TRBD1 matching over 9 bases. Germline V gene lookup returns CDR1 ENHRY and CDR2 SYGVKD. The CDR3 is made up of 14 amino acids. Trimming cost V 9 bases and J 10 bases; bases outside gene matches: 15. The CDR3 loop reads CAIQGTGTGTNYTF. CDR3 nucleotides: TGTGCCATTCAGGGGACCGGGACAGGGACCAACTACACCTTC.

This clone has a single count. The chain has TRBV7-2 and TRBJ2-7; the match to TRBD2 covers 14 bases. Germline CDR1 is SGHTA and CDR2 is FQGNSA. The CDR3 is made up of 14 amino acids. J was trimmed by 6 bases and V by 5 bases; bases with no gene match: 3. Written as DNA, the CDR3 is TGTGCCAGCAGCGTCGGGACTAGCGGGAGCGAGCAGTACTTC. Protein sequence: CASSVGTSGSEQYF.

DNA of the CDR3: TGTGCCAGCAGTTTACTGAGCTCCTACGAGCAGTACTTC. Residues: CASSLLSSYEQYF. The chain has TRBV28 and TRBJ2-7; unclear D gene. V dropped 2 bases and J dropped 0 bases, with 5 bases sitting between them. CDR1 is MDHEN, CDR2 SYDVKM, per germline. The CDR3 has 13 residues.

The chain links TRBV28 to TRBJ1-2; the D is unclear. In germline, CDR1 is MDHEN, CDR2 SYDVKM. The CDR3 is 13 amino acids. The V end was cut by 3 bases, the J end by 7 bases, with 12 bases between. The DNA of the CDR3 is TGTGCCAGCAGTTTGGCAGGCATCCTTGGCTACACCTTC. Protein product: CASSLAGILGYTF.